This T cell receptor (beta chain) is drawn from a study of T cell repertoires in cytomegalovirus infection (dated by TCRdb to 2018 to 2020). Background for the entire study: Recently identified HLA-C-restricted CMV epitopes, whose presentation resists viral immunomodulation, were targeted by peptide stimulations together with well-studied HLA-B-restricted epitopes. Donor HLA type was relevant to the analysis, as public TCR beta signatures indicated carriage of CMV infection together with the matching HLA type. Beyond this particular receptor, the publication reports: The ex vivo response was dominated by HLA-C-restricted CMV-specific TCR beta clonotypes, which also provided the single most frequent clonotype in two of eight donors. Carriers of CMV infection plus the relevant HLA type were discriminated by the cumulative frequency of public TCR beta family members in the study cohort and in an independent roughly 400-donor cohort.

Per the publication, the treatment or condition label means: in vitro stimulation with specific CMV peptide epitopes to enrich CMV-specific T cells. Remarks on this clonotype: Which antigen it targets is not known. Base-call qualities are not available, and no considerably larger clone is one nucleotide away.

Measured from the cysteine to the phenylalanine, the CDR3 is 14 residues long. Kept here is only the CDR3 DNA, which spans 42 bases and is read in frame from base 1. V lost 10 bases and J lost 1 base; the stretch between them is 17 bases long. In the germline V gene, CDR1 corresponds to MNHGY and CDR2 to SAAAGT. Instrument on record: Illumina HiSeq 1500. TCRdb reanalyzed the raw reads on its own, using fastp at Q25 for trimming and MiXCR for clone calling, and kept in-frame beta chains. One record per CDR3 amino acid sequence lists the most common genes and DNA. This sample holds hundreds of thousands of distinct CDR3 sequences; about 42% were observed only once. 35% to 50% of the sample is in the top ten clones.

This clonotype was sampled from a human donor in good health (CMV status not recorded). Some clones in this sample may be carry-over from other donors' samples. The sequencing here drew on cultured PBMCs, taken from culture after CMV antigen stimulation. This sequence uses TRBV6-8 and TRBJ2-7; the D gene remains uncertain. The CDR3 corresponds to CATWSRTESYEQYF. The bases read TGTGCCACCTGGTCAAGGACGGAGTCCTACGAGCAGTACTTC.